This TCR beta chain was retrieved from a study of shared clonotypes between healthy human individuals. Study as a whole: Samples came from a couple of female and three male donors aged 18 to 49. Each donor's CD8 memory used one plate, CD8 naive two, each CD4 subset three.

Genomic DNA of each subset was evenly split across several immunoSEQ plates. In the authors' workflow: Filtering of immunoSEQ junctional sequences could not match full-length read filtering. Clones were read by immunoSEQ multiplex PCR, and TCRdb kept only the in-frame ones, dropping some. D and trimming were read from the DNA, whereas the V and J calls and clone size are those reported in that table. This table has some 1.5 million clones, roughly 98% appearing once. The CDR3 covers 12 residues. Germline loops: CDR1 KGHSH, CDR2 LQKENI. Between the trimmed V and J ends, which lost 4 bases and 5 bases, there was a span of 5 bases.

The sequencing input was naive CD4+ T cells sorted from blood. Subset of the sample: CD45RA+ positively selected. This sequence originates from a man aged 25-45 years in good health. The chain carries TRBV18 and TRBJ2-2; the D is unclear. Here the CDR3 DNA reads TGTGCCAGCTCACTAAAGACCGGGGAGCTGTTTTTT. Translation gives CASSLKTGELFF. The full variable domain, in which reference TRBV18 and TRBJ2-2 provide the parts outside the CDR3, is NAGVMQNPRHLVRRRGQEARLRCSPMKGHSHVYWYRQLPEEGLKFMVYLQKENIIDESGMPKERFSAEFPKEGPSILRIQQVVRGDSAAYFCASSLKTGELFFGEGSRLTVL.